This T cell receptor beta chain was profiled in a study of blood T cell repertoires in COVID-19. This table comes from immunoSEQ multiplex PCR, and its TCRdb copy is limited to in-frame clones, with some not included. The sample includes some 200,000 clones, around four fifths seen only once; the top ten take 15% to 20%. From germline, CDR1 is MNHNY and CDR2 SVGAGI (reference sequence). V shed 4 bases, J shed 12 bases, and the junction held 6 bases outside the gene matches. The CDR3 totals 12 residues. This TCR came from a woman aged 80 or over with active or convalescent COVID-19. This chain joins TRBV6-6 and TRBJ2-3; TRBD1 aligns across 8 bases. The sample taken for sequencing was peripheral blood. The CDR3 spells CASSLIGQGQYF. The CDR3 DNA follows: TGTGCCAGCAGTTTAATAGGACAGGGCCAGTATTTT.